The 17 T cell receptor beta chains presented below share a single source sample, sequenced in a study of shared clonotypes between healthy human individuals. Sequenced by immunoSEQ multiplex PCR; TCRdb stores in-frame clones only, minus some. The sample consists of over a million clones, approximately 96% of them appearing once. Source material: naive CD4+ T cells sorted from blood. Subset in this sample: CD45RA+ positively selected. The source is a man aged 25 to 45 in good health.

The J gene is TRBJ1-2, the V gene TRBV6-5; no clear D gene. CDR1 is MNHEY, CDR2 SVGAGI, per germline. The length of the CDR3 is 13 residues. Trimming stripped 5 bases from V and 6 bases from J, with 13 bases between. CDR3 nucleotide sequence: TGTGCCAGCAGTGAACCAGATTTTGATGGCTACACCTTC. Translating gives CASSEPDFDGYTF.

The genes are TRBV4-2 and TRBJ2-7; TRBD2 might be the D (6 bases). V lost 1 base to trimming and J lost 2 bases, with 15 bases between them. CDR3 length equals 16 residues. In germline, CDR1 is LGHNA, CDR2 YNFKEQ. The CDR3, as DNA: TGTGCCAGCAGCCAAGCGGGAGTGATGTCGCCCTACGAGCAGTACTTC. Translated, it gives CASSQAGVMSPYEQYF.

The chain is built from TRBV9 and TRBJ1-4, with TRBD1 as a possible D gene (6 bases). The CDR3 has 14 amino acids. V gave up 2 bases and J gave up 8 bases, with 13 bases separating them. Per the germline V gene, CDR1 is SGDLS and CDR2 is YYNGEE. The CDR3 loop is CASSVARGGEKLFF. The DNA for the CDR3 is TGTGCCAGCAGCGTTGCCAGGGGAGGAGAAAAACTGTTTTTT.

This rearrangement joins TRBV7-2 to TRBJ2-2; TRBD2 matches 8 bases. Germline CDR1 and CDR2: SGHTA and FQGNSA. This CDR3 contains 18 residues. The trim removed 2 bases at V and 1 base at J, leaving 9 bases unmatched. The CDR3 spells CASSLSIRREENTGELFF. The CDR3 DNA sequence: TGTGCCAGCAGCTTATCTATTCGGCGGGAGGAGAACACCGGGGAGCTGTTTTTT.

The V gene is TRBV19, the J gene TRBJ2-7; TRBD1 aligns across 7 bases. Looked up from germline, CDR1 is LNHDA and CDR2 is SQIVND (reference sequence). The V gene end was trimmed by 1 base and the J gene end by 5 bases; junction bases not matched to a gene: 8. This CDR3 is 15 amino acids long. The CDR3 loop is CASSIAATGEHEQYF. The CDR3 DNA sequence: TGTGCCAGTAGTATAGCGGCAACAGGGGAACACGAGCAGTACTTC.

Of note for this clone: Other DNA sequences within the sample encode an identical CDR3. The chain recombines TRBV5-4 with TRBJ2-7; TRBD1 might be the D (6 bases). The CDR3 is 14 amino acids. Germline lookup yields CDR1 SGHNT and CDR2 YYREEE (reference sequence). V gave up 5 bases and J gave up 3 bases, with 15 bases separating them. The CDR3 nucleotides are TGTGCCAGCAGTTTACAGGGACAAAACTACGAGCAGTACTTC. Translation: CASSLQGQNYEQYF.

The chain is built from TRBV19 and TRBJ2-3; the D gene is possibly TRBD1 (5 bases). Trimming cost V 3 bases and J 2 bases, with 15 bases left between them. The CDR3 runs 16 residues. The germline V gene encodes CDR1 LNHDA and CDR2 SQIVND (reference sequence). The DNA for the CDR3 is TGTGCCAGTAGTATTGGGGCAGGAATTACCACAGATACGCAGTATTTT. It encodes CASSIGAGITTDTQYF.

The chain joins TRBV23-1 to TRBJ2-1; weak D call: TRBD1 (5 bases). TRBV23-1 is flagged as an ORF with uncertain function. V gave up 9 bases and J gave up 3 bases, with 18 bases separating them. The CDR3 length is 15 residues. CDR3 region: CARVSGPWSYNEQFF. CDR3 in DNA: TGCGCCAGAGTTTCAGGGCCGTGGAGCTACAATGAGCAGTTCTTC.

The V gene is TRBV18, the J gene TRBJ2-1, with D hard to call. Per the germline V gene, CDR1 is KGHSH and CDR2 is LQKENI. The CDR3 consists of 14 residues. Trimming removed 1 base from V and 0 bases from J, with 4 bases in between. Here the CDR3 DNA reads TGTGCCAGCTCACCACGGGCCTCCTACAATGAGCAGTTCTTC. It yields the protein CASSPRASYNEQFF.

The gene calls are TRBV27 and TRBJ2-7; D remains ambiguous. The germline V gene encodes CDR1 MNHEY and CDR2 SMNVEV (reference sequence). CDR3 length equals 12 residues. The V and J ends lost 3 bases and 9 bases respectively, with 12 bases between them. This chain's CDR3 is CASSFSSGPQYF. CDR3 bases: TGTGCCAGCAGTTTTTCCTCGGGCCCGCAGTACTTC.

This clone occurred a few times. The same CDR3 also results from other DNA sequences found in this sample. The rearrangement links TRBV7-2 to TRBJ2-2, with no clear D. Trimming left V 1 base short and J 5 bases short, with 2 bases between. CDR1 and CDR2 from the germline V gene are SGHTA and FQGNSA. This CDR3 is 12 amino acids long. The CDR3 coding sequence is TGTGCCAGCAGCTTAGGGACCGGGGAGCTGTTTTTT. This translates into CASSLGTGELFF.

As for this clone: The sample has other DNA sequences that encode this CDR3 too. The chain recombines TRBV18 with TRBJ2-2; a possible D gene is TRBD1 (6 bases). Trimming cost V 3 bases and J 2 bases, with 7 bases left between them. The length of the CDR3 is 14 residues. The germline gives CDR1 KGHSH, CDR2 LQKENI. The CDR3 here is CASSPRGNTGELFF. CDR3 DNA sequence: TGTGCCAGCTCACCCAGGGGAAACACCGGGGAGCTGTTTTTT.

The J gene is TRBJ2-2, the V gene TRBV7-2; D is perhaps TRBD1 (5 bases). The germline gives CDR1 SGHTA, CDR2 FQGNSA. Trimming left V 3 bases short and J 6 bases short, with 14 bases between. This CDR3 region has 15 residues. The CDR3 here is CASSFKAGLSGELFF. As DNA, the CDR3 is TGTGCCAGCAGCTTTAAGGCAGGGCTTTCCGGGGAGCTGTTTTTT.

As DNA, the CDR3 is TGTGCCAGCAGTCCGTGGGGACAGGGGGCGAACACCATATATTTT. This codes for CASSPWGQGANTIYF. The chain uses TRBV28 and TRBJ1-3; TRBD1 agrees at 12 bases. V was clipped by 5 bases and J by 7 bases; unmatched bases: 6. Germline lookup yields CDR1 MDHEN and CDR2 SYDVKM. The CDR3 is 15 amino acids.

In DNA form, the CDR3 reads TGTGCCAGCAGTTTATTACCCGGGCAGGGGAATCCCTACGAGCAGTACTTC. It encodes CASSLLPGQGNPYEQYF. The rearrangement joins TRBV27 to TRBJ2-7, with D perhaps TRBD1 (6 bases). Germline V gene data show CDR1 as MNHEY and CDR2 as SMNVEV (reference sequence). V gave up 1 base and J gave up 2 bases, with 18 bases separating them. CDR3 size: 17 residues.

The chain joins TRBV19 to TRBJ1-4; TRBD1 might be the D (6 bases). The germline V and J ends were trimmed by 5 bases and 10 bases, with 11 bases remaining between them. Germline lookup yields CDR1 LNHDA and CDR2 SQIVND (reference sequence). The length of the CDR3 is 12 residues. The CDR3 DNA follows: TGTGCCAGTAGTCGGGACATTGCAAAACTGTTTTTT. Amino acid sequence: CASSRDIAKLFF.

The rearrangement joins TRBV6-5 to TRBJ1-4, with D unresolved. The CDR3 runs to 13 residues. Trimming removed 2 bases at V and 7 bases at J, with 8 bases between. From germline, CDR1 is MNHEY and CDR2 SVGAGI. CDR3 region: CASSYATGEKLFF. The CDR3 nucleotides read TGTGCCAGCAGTTACGCCACTGGTGAAAAACTGTTTTTT.